Listed below are T cell receptor beta chains from one sample, sequenced in a study of blood T cell repertoires in COVID-19. Sequencing used immunoSEQ multiplex PCR; TCRdb keeps in-frame clones, though not all of them. This sample yields 250,000 to 400,000 clones, of which 88% are seen a single time; approximately 1.6% belongs to the top ten. Specimen: peripheral blood. The receptors originated from a woman aged 25 to 39 with COVID-19, enrolled during active disease. Both conserved end residues are part of each CDR3. A D gene is named only where the DNA matches it firmly. Clone size is stated in some rows and not others, as once, few, many or a class when expanded.

D: NA; J: TRBJ1-2; size: NA; V: TRBV15; DNA: TGTGCCACCAGCAGCAGGGTGTCTAACTATGGCTACACCTTC; CDR3: CATSSRVSNYGYTF
D: TRBD1; J: TRBJ1-2; size: NA; V: TRBV7-9; DNA: TGTGCCGGAACAGGGGGGCGACCTGGCTACACCTTC; CDR3: CAGTGGRPGYTF
D: TRBD1; J: TRBJ1-6; size: NA; V: TRBV4-2; DNA: TGTGCCAGCAGCCAAATATCAATTGGACAGGGGGTACGGTACTATAATTCACCCCTCCACTTT; CDR3: CASSQISIGQGVRYYNSPLHF
D: NA; J: TRBJ2-7; size: NA; V: TRBV6-5; DNA: TGTGCCAGCAAAAACAGTCTCCTACGTAACGAGCAGTACTTC; CDR3: CASKNSLLRNEQYF
D: TRBD1; J: TRBJ1-1; size: NA; V: TRBV18; DNA: TGTGCCAGCTCAAGGGACAGATCAAACACTGAAGCTTTCTTT; CDR3: CASSRDRSNTEAFF
D: TRBD2; J: TRBJ2-5; size: NA; V: TRBV5-1; DNA: TGCGCCAGCACTCCGTGGGGGTCGACGGGAGGGGAGACCCAGTACTTC; CDR3: CASTPWGSTGGETQYF
D: TRBD1; J: TRBJ2-5; size: NA; V: TRBV10-3; DNA: TGTGCCACCATGGGACAGGGAGAGACCCAGTACTTC; CDR3: CATMGQGETQYF
D: NA; J: TRBJ1-2; size: NA; V: TRBV28; DNA: TGTGCCAGCACCCCCTTGGGGGGTCCTTCCTTTGGGTACACCTTC; CDR3: CASTPLGGPSFGYTF
D: NA; J: TRBJ1-3; size: NA; V: TRBV5-1; DNA: TGCGCCAGCAGGGCCCCAGGGTCTGGAAACACCATATATTTT; CDR3: CASRAPGSGNTIYF
D: TRBD2; J: TRBJ2-5; size: NA; V: TRBV11-2; DNA: TGTGCCAGCACCCCGGGGGGGGCTAGGGAGACCCAGTACTTC; CDR3: CASTPGGARETQYF
D: NA; J: TRBJ1-5; size: NA; V: TRBV27; DNA: TGTGCCAGCAGTTTATCGGGGGGGGGCCGTAGCAATCAGCCCCAGCATTTT; CDR3: CASSLSGGGRSNQPQHF
D: TRBD1; J: TRBJ1-6; size: NA; V: TRBV7-6; DNA: TGTGCCAGCAGCCCGCGGGACAGGGTAAACTCACCCCTCCACTTT; CDR3: CASSPRDRVNSPLHF
D: TRBD1; J: TRBJ2-1; size: NA; V: TRBV6-5; DNA: TGTGCCAGCAGACAAGGGACAGCGTACAATGAGCAGTTCTTC; CDR3: CASRQGTAYNEQFF
D: TRBD1; J: TRBJ1-1; size: NA; V: TRBV18; DNA: TGTGCCAGCTCGGGACAGGAGTCCCGTATGAACACTGAAGCTTTCTTT; CDR3: CASSGQESRMNTEAFF
D: NA; J: TRBJ2-2; size: NA; V: TRBV12-3/TRBV12-4; DNA: TGTGCCAGCAGTTTATCGGACACCGGGGAGCTGTTTTTT; CDR3: CASSLSDTGELFF
D: NA; J: TRBJ1-1; size: NA; V: TRBV6-4; DNA: TGTGCCAGCAGTGAATATCGGGTAGACACTGAAGCTTTCTTT; CDR3: CASSEYRVDTEAFF
D: TRBD1; J: TRBJ1-2; size: NA; V: TRBV5-1; DNA: TGCGCCAGCAGCTGGGGACAGGGGTATGGCTACACCTTC; CDR3: CASSWGQGYGYTF
D: TRBD1; J: TRBJ2-5; size: once; V: TRBV7-9; DNA: TGTGCCAGCAGCCAGGGGACAGGGAGTATGGAGACCCAGTACTTC; CDR3: CASSQGTGSMETQYF
D: NA; J: TRBJ1-3; size: few; V: TRBV5-5; DNA: TGTGCCAGCAGCTCCGACAGTAACGGAAACACCATATATTTT; CDR3: CASSSDSNGNTIYF
D: NA; J: TRBJ1-2; size: once; V: TRBV29-1; DNA: TGCAGCGTTGTCCGAGCGGATGGCTACACCTTC; CDR3: CSVVRADGYTF
D: TRBD1; J: TRBJ1-2; size: NA; V: TRBV29-1; DNA: TGCAGCGTTGTCTCAGACAGGGGGGAAGGCTACACCTTC; CDR3: CSVVSDRGEGYTF
D: NA; J: TRBJ1-6; size: NA; V: TRBV11-1; DNA: TGTGCCAGCAGCTTATTTCTACCGGATAATTCACCCCTCCACTTT; CDR3: CASSLFLPDNSPLHF
D: TRBD1; J: TRBJ1-2; size: NA; V: TRBV19; DNA: TGTGCCAGTAGGGCGGGCACATGGCAGGGGGCGCGAGGCTACACCTTC; CDR3: CASRAGTWQGARGYTF
D: TRBD1; J: TRBJ1-6; size: NA; V: TRBV19; DNA: TGTGCCAGCCGAGACAGGACAGGGTTGAGTCTAGACCCTTCACCCCTCCACTTT; CDR3: CASRDRTGLSLDPSPLHF
D: TRBD2; J: TRBJ2-7; size: NA; V: TRBV3-1/TRBV3-2; DNA: TGTGCCAGCAGCCAATATGGGACTAGCGGGTCCTACGAGCAGTACTTC; CDR3: CASSQYGTSGSYEQYF
D: NA; J: TRBJ2-1; size: NA; V: TRBV19; DNA: TGTGCCAGTTCCAGTTCCTTAAACTCCTACAATGAGCAGTTCTTC; CDR3: CASSSSLNSYNEQFF
D: NA; J: TRBJ1-5; size: NA; V: TRBV5-1; DNA: TGCGCCAGCAGCTGGGGGGAGAATCAGCCCCAGCATTTT; CDR3: CASSWGENQPQHF
D: NA; J: TRBJ1-5; size: NA; V: TRBV28; DNA: TGTGCCAGCAGTTTGCCAGACTATAGCAATCAGCCCCAGCATTTT; CDR3: CASSLPDYSNQPQHF
D: NA; J: TRBJ1-1; size: NA; V: TRBV2; DNA: TGTGCCAGCACGAGTCTGAACACTGAAGCTTTCTTT; CDR3: CASTSLNTEAFF
D: NA; J: TRBJ2-3; size: NA; V: TRBV7-3; DNA: TGTGCCAGCAGCTTAGTCGGGTCGGGGAACACAGATACGCAGTATTTT; CDR3: CASSLVGSGNTDTQYF
D: NA; J: TRBJ1-2; size: NA; V: TRBV6-1; DNA: TGTGCCAGCAGTGAATCAGCGGGAACGCTCACTGGCTACACCTTC; CDR3: CASSESAGTLTGYTF
D: NA; J: TRBJ1-5; size: NA; V: TRBV5-1; DNA: TGCGCCAGCAGCCCTTTGGGGGGTGGCAATCAGCCCCAGCATTTT; CDR3: CASSPLGGGNQPQHF
D: NA; J: TRBJ2-5; size: once; V: TRBV19; DNA: TGTGCCAGTAGCACCGGGAAGACTCCTCAAGAGACCCAGTACTTC; CDR3: CASSTGKTPQETQYF
D: TRBD1; J: TRBJ1-3; size: NA; V: TRBV28; DNA: TGTGCCAGCATTAATTCGGGACAGCTGGGAAACACCATATATTTT; CDR3: CASINSGQLGNTIYF
D: NA; J: TRBJ2-7; size: NA; V: TRBV5-6; DNA: TGTGCCAGCAGTCGAACAGGATCCTACGAGCAGTACTTC; CDR3: CASSRTGSYEQYF
D: TRBD2; J: TRBJ2-1; size: NA; V: TRBV9; DNA: TGTGCCAGCAGCGTTCAAGGGGAGCGGGGGGGAAATGAGCAGTTCTTC; CDR3: CASSVQGERGGNEQFF
D: TRBD1; J: TRBJ2-7; size: NA; V: TRBV25-1; DNA: TGTGCCAGCAGGAGTAGTTATGAGACAGGGAGTCACGAGCAGTACTTC; CDR3: CASRSSYETGSHEQYF
D: TRBD1; J: TRBJ1-4; size: NA; V: TRBV5-4; DNA: TGTGCCAGCAGACGGACAGGGGGCGATGAAAAACTGTTTTTT; CDR3: CASRRTGGDEKLFF
D: NA; J: TRBJ2-2; size: once; V: TRBV7-7; DNA: TGTGCCAGCAGCCAACAAACTACCCCGAACACCGGGGAGCTGTTTTTT; CDR3: CASSQQTTPNTGELFF